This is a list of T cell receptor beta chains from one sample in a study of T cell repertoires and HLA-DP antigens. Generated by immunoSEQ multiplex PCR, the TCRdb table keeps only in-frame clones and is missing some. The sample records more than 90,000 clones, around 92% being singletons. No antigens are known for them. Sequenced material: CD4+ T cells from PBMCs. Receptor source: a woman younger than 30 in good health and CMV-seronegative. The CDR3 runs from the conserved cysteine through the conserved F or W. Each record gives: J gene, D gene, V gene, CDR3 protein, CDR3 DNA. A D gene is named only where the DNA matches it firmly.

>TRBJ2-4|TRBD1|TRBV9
CASSGSPGQVAKNIQYF
TGTGCCAGCAGCGGCAGCCCGGGACAGGTAGCCAAAAACATTCAGTACTTC
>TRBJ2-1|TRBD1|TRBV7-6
CASTHTRTGGINEQFF
TGTGCCAGCACCCATACCCGAACAGGGGGAATCAATGAGCAGTTCTTC
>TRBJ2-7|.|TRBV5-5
CASSTGRTKLSYEQYF
TGTGCCAGCAGCACGGGACGGACGAAACTTTCGTACGAGCAGTACTTC
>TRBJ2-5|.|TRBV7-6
CASSLAAEETQYF
TGTGCCAGCAGCTTAGCTGCGGAAGAGACCCAGTACTTC
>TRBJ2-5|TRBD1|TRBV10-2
CASSEGGQGGQETQYF
TGCGCCAGCAGTGAGGGGGGACAGGGGGGTCAAGAGACCCAGTACTTC
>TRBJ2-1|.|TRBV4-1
CASSQVKRIPYNEQFF
TGCGCCAGCAGCCAAGTAAAACGTATTCCCTACAATGAGCAGTTCTTC
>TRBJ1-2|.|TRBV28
CASSPVWGRLYGYTF
TGTGCCAGCAGTCCCGTATGGGGACGGCTCTATGGCTACACCTTC
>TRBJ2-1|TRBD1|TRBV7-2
CASSLSWTGVDEQFF
TGTGCCAGCAGCTTATCCTGGACAGGGGTTGATGAGCAGTTCTTC
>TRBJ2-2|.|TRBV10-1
CASSGGKSGELFF
TGCGCCAGCAGTGGTGGGAAATCCGGGGAGCTGTTTTTT
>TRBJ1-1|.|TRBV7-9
CASSLDTQTEAFF
TGTGCCAGCAGCTTGGACACCCAAACTGAAGCTTTCTTT
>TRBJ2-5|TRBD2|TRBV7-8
CASSRTSGTPQETQYF
TGTGCCAGCAGCCGGACTAGCGGGACCCCCCAAGAGACCCAGTACTTC
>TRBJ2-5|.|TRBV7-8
CASSSNFRETQYF
TGTGCCAGCAGCTCCAATTTTAGAGAGACCCAGTACTTC
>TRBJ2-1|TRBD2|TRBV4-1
CASSRAEGTSGTGYNEQFF
TGCGCCAGCAGCCGCGCAGAGGGGACTAGCGGGACGGGCTACAATGAGCAGTTCTTC
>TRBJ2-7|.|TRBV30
CAWVGTQAGEQYF
TGTGCCTGGGTCGGGACTCAGGCTGGAGAGCAGTACTTC
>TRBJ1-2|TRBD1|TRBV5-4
CASSFGQGDYGYTF
TGTGCCAGCAGCTTCGGACAGGGGGACTATGGCTACACCTTC
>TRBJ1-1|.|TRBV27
CASSFKGIREAFF
TGTGCCAGCAGTTTTAAGGGTATACGTGAAGCTTTCTTT